This is a list of T cell receptor beta chains from one sample in a study of patients and donors after allogeneic stem cell transplantation. TCRdb re-analysed the RT-PCR reads in MiXCR, keeping a single row per CDR3 protein. The table shows approximately 200,000 distinct CDR3 sequences, with around two fifths occurring only once. Sequenced material: blood, either unsorted or a sorted T cell fraction (not recorded which). These receptors all come from a human donor who was either an allogeneic HSCT recipient or a stem cell or donor lymphocyte infusion donor (not recorded which). It is not recorded whose cells these are; they may come from a transplant donor. Both conserved end residues are part of each CDR3. A D gene is named only where the DNA matches it firmly. Clone size is stated in some rows and not others, as once, few, many or a class when expanded.

abundance	v_gene	d_gene	j_gene	CDR3nt	CDR3aa
NA	TRBV5-1	NA	TRBJ1-5	TGCGCCAGCAGCCTGCTTGGGGGGGCAAATCAGCCCCAGCATTTT	CASSLLGGANQPQHF
NA	TRBV5-1	TRBD2	TRBJ2-7	TGCGCCAGCAGCCTAACGACTAGCGGGGTAAACTCCTACGAGCAGTACTTC	CASSLTTSGVNSYEQYF
many	TRBV3-1	TRBD1	TRBJ1-2	TGTGCCAGCAGCGCTTGGACAGGGCCCCACTACTATGGCTACACCTTC	CASSAWTGPHYYGYTF
NA	TRBV9	NA	TRBJ1-5	TGTGCCAGCAGCGAGGGGCACAGGGATCAGCCCCAGCATTTT	CASSEGHRDQPQHF
NA	TRBV12-3/TRBV12-4	TRBD2	TRBJ2-7	TGTGCCAGCAGCACGACTAGCGGGGGAGAGCAGTACTTC	CASSTTSGGEQYF
few	TRBV25-1	NA	TRBJ1-1	TGTGCCAGCAGTGGCCTAGTTCCTGAAGCTTTCTTT	CASSGLVPEAFF
NA	TRBV9	TRBD2	TRBJ2-7	TGTGCCAGCAGCGTAGCCCCGGGACTAGGGTACGAGCAGTACTTC	CASSVAPGLGYEQYF
NA	TRBV12-3/TRBV12-4	TRBD1	TRBJ1-3	TGTGCCAGCAGTTTATATTCTTGGGACAGAAGTAGAAACACCATATATTTT	CASSLYSWDRSRNTIYF
NA	TRBV6-6	TRBD1	TRBJ2-7	TGTGCCAGCAGTTACTCCACCTCTGCGGTACAGGGGTTCTACGAGCAGTACTTC	CASSYSTSAVQGFYEQYF
NA	TRBV18	TRBD1	TRBJ1-3	TGTGCCAGCTCACCGGACAGGGACTTTGCTGGAAACACCATATATTTT	CASSPDRDFAGNTIYF
NA	TRBV6-5	NA	TRBJ1-1	TGTGCCAGCAGTCTCCGAACAGGGAACACTGAAGCTTTCTTT	CASSLRTGNTEAFF
few	TRBV12-3/TRBV12-4	TRBD1	TRBJ2-7	TGTGCCAGCAGTTCAGGGGACAGGACCTACGAGCAGTACTTC	CASSSGDRTYEQYF
few	TRBV11-2	NA	TRBJ2-4	TGTGCCAGCAGCTTATTTGTAGACGGAAACATTCAGTACTTC	CASSLFVDGNIQYF
once	TRBV5-5	NA	TRBJ2-7	TGTGCCAGCAGCTCCCCAACACCCTGGGCCTACGAGCAGTACTTC	CASSSPTPWAYEQYF
few	TRBV7-2	TRBD1	TRBJ1-3	TGTGCCAGCAGCTGGAGGGGGACAGGGGGCGACTCTGGAAACACCATATATTTT	CASSWRGTGGDSGNTIYF
few	TRBV29-1	TRBD1	TRBJ2-7	TGCAGCGCGACTATGGGACAGACCTACGAGCAGTACTTC	CSATMGQTYEQYF
NA	TRBV28	NA	TRBJ2-7	TGTGCCAGCAGTTTAAGGAGCCCGGGGGAGCAGTACTTC	CASSLRSPGEQYF
NA	TRBV6-6	TRBD1	TRBJ1-1	TGTGCCACCCGGGACAGTTCGAACACTGAAGCTTTCTTT	CATRDSSNTEAFF
NA	TRBV5-1	TRBD2	TRBJ2-1	TGCGCCAGCAGCTTGGCCCCTAGCGGTGAGCAGTTCTTC	CASSLAPSGEQFF
NA	TRBV7-9	TRBD1	TRBJ1-6	TGTGCCAGCTGGACAGGGTCGGGATCACCCCTCCACTTT	CASWTGSGSPLHF
few	TRBV7-2	TRBD1	TRBJ1-1	TGTGCCAGCAGCCACAAAGAGACAGGGCTTGCTGAAGCTTTCTTT	CASSHKETGLAEAFF
NA	TRBV3-1	NA	TRBJ1-5	TGTGCCAGCAGCCAGGGCTGGGATAGCAATCAGCCCCAGCATTTT	CASSQGWDSNQPQHF
NA	TRBV28	NA	TRBJ2-7	TGTGCCAGCAGTTTATCTATAGCGAGAACGGCCGAGCAGTACTTC	CASSLSIARTAEQYF
NA	TRBV7-9	TRBD1	TRBJ1-1	TGTGCCAGCAGCCTAATTCCCGACAGGGATGGGGCTTTCTTT	CASSLIPDRDGAFF
NA	TRBV20-1	NA	TRBJ1-1	TGCAGTGCTAGAGAACGGGACACTGAAGCTTTCTTT	CSARERDTEAFF
NA	TRBV5-6	NA	TRBJ1-5	TGTGCCAGCAGCTTGGGACCCCAGGACATTAATCAGCCCCAGCATTTT	CASSLGPQDINQPQHF
few	TRBV10-3	NA	TRBJ1-5	TGTGCCATCAGTGAGTCTCTGATTCTGAGAGACAGCAATCAGCCCCAGCATTTT	CAISESLILRDSNQPQHF
few	TRBV11-2	NA	TRBJ2-2	TGTGCCAGCAGCTTAGTTCAAGGGGCAACCGGGGAGCTGTTTTTT	CASSLVQGATGELFF
NA	TRBV11-2	TRBD1	TRBJ1-4	TGTGCCAGCAGCTTAGGCCACTTGACAGGGGGGAAGGGCAACGGTAATGAAAAACTGTTTTTT	CASSLGHLTGGKGNGNEKLFF
NA	TRBV4-3	TRBD1	TRBJ1-4	TGCGCCAGCAGCCGACGACAGGGAGAGGAAAAACTGTTTTTT	CASSRRQGEEKLFF
NA	TRBV5-5	TRBD2	TRBJ2-5	TGTGCCAGCAGCTTTGAAATTGTAGCGGGGGGCTTGTACTTC	CASSFEIVAGGLYF
NA	TRBV12-3/TRBV12-4	NA	TRBJ2-3	TGTGCCAGCAGTTTAGCGATGGTAATTAGGGATACGCAGTATTTT	CASSLAMVIRDTQYF
once	TRBV19	TRBD2	TRBJ2-1	TGTGCCAGTAGTATGAGCGGGACTTCCAATGAGCAGTTCTTC	CASSMSGTSNEQFF
few	TRBV18	NA	TRBJ2-5	TGTGCCAGCTCACCGGGGGGCTCAGAGACCCAGTACTTC	CASSPGGSETQYF
NA	TRBV19	NA	TRBJ2-5	TGTGCCAGTAGTATAAGCTCTCGAGAGACCCAGTACTTC	CASSISSRETQYF
NA	TRBV6-5	TRBD1	TRBJ2-1	TGTGCCAGCAGCTACGGACAGGCTTTAAACAATGAGCAGTTCTTC	CASSYGQALNNEQFF
NA	TRBV29-1	NA	TRBJ2-5	TGCAGCGTTGTTTGGGGATCAGAGACCCAGTACTTC	CSVVWGSETQYF
NA	TRBV12-3/TRBV12-4	NA	TRBJ1-2	TGTGCCAGCAGTTTTGAGACAGCGAACTATGGCTACACCTTC	CASSFETANYGYTF
few	TRBV6-5	NA	TRBJ2-5	TGTGCCAGCAGTTACTCTGCCGGGGGTCTGGGGGAGACCCAGTACTTC	CASSYSAGGLGETQYF